Following are 18 T cell receptor beta chains from one sample sequenced in a study of shared clonotypes between healthy human individuals. Here immunoSEQ multiplex PCR was the method, and the copy in TCRdb shows in-frame clones only, minus some. The data hold about 680,000 clones, with more than 70% observed a single time. Sequencing was done on a sample of memory CD4+ T cells sorted from blood. Subset of the sample: CD45RA-negative fraction. All receptors come from a woman in her 30s in good health.

The chain employs TRBV2 and TRBJ2-6, with 9 bases that match TRBD1. Germline trimming cut 9 bases from V and 2 bases from J; bases unmatched to any gene: 26. Germline CDR1 is SNHLY and CDR2 is FYNNEI. The CDR3 is 22 residues long. CDR3 in DNA: TGTGCCAGTCCCCCTAGGACGGGACAGGGTGGCCTTCGCCTTACTGGGGCCAACGTCCTGACTTTC. This codes for CASPPRTGQGGLRLTGANVLTF.

This rearrangement joins TRBV15 to TRBJ1-3; D is possibly TRBD1 (5 bases). Trimming took off 5 bases at V and 9 bases at J, with 23 bases between the two ends. Germline CDR1 LNHNV, CDR2 YYDKDF (reference sequence). The CDR3 runs to 16 residues. This CDR3 is CATSVRGGTGLSTIYF. In DNA form, the CDR3 reads TGTGCCACCAGCGTGCGCGGGGGTACCGGACTTAGCACCATATATTTT.

The chain has TRBV5-4 and TRBJ2-2; weak D call: TRBD1 (6 bases). In germline, CDR1 is SGHNT, CDR2 YYREEE (reference sequence). Trimming shortened V by 6 bases and J by 0 bases, and 15 bases separated the two germline ends. The CDR3 is 16 amino acids. CDR3 in amino acids: CASKGSGTTNTGELFF. CDR3 nucleotides: TGTGCCAGCAAAGGATCCGGGACAACGAACACCGGGGAGCTGTTTTTT.

V usage is TRBV30 and J usage is TRBJ2-7, with TRBD1 matching over 9 bases. Germline values: CDR1 GTSNPN, CDR2 SVGIG (reference sequence). With V trimmed by 5 bases and J by 2 bases, 7 bases remained unmatched. CDR3 length equals 14 residues. Here the CDR3 DNA reads TGTGCCTGGGGGGGATGGACAGGGGCCTACGAGCAGTACTTC. This translates into CAWGGWTGAYEQYF.

Comment on this clone: In the same sample, other DNA sequences code for this CDR3. The V gene is TRBV11-3, the J gene TRBJ1-2; 7 bases match TRBD1. J gave up 2 bases and V 5 bases, and 2 bases lay outside the gene matches. The CDR3 extends over 13 amino acids. Germline V lookup: CDR1 SGHNT, CDR2 YENEEA. CDR3 region: CASSRGQNYGYTF. CDR3 nucleotides: TGTGCCAGCAGCAGGGGACAGAACTATGGCTACACCTTC.

The gene calls are TRBV5-4 and TRBJ1-2, with 10 bases matching TRBD1. V lost 7 bases and J lost 7; bases outside the gene matches: 10. This CDR3 is built from 14 residues. CDR1 is SGHNT, CDR2 YYREEE, per germline (reference sequence). The DNA for the CDR3 is TGTGCCAGCTGCAGGGGGACAGGGGATGCTGGCTACACCTTC. Translating gives CASCRGTGDAGYTF.

The gene calls are TRBV7-8 and TRBJ2-1, with no clear D. The V end lost 5 bases, the J end lost 4 bases, and 12 bases lay between the germline ends. Germline lookup yields CDR1 SGHVS and CDR2 FQNEAQ. The CDR3 spans 14 residues. Here the CDR3 reads CASSQIPTYNEQFF. The CDR3 coding sequence is TGTGCCAGCAGCCAAATACCGACTTACAATGAGCAGTTCTTC.

The V gene is TRBV7-8, the J gene TRBJ2-1, with TRBD2 matching over 8 bases. V trimming: 5 bases; J trimming: 9 bases; junction bases outside the gene matches: 15. Germline CDR1 SGHVS, CDR2 FQNEAQ. The CDR3 contains 16 residues. The chain's CDR3 is CASSPYGAGGILEQFF. The CDR3 DNA reads as TGTGCCAGCAGCCCCTACGGGGCGGGGGGAATACTTGAGCAGTTCTTC.

The chain couples TRBV5-1 to TRBJ2-1; 11 bases fit TRBD2. V was pared by 6 bases and J by 8 bases, with 7 bases of the junction left unmatched. CDR1 is SGHRS and CDR2 is YFSETQ in the germline V gene. This CDR3 region has 14 residues. DNA for the CDR3: TGCGCCAGCACCGTAGCGGGAGGGCTCGATGAGCAGTTCTTC. It translates to CASTVAGGLDEQFF.

This chain connects TRBV2 to TRBJ2-7; maybe TRBD2 (6 bases). This CDR3 is 14 amino acids long. V was trimmed by 5 bases and J by 2 bases, leaving 13 bases between them. Germline loops: CDR1 SNHLY, CDR2 FYNNEI. In nucleotides, the CDR3 is TGTGCCAGCAGTCCGGGAGAAATCACCTACGAGCAGTACTTC. Its protein is CASSPGEITYEQYF. Looking up the rest from reference TRBV2 and TRBJ2-7 gives the full variable domain: EPEVTQTPSHQVTQMGQEVILRCVPISNHLYFYWYRQILGQKVEFLVSFYNNEISEKSEIFDDQFSVERPDGSNFTLKIRSTKLEDSAMYFCASSPGEITYEQYFGPGTRLTVT.

V gene TRBV28 combines with J gene TRBJ1-1; the match to TRBD1 covers 8 bases. The CDR3 has 14 residues. Germline CDR1 is MDHEN and CDR2 is SYDVKM. V dropped 5 bases and J dropped 4; count of bases not matched to a gene: 6. The CDR3 is CASSVTQGATEAFF. Written as DNA, the CDR3 is TGTGCCAGCAGTGTAACGCAGGGGGCCACTGAAGCTTTCTTT.

The chain employs TRBV9 and TRBJ2-1; 7 bases agree with TRBD2. This CDR3 contains 14 residues. V lost 3 bases, J lost 4 bases, and 4 bases stayed unmatched. CDR1 is SGDLS, CDR2 YYNGEE, per germline. The CDR3 bases are TGTGCCAGCAGCGGTGGACTAGGATACAATGAGCAGTTCTTC. Its translation: CASSGGLGYNEQFF.

V and J are TRBV28 and TRBJ1-1; 7 bases align to TRBD1. Germline assignment: CDR1 MDHEN and CDR2 SYDVKM. CDR3 length: 19 residues. The V gene end was trimmed by 3 bases and the J gene end by 1 base; junction bases not matched to a gene: 17. CDR3 loop: CASSFPATLRGYGNTEAFF. In nucleotides, the CDR3 is TGTGCCAGCAGTTTCCCCGCCACGCTCAGGGGGTACGGGAACACTGAAGCTTTCTTT. The entire variable domain, with the rest obtained from reference TRBV28 and TRBJ1-1, is as follows: DVKVTQSSRYLVKRTGEKVFLECVQDMDHENMFWYRQDPGLGLRLIYFSYDVKMKEKGDIPEGYSVSREKKERFSLILESASTNQTSMYLCASSFPATLRGYGNTEAFFGQGTRLTVV.

As concerns this clone: In the same sample, other DNA sequences code for this CDR3. V usage is TRBV19 and J usage is TRBJ1-5; D might be TRBD1 (5 bases). The CDR3 runs 13 residues. The germline CDR1 and CDR2 sequences are LNHDA and SQIVND (reference sequence). The ends were cut back, 5 bases at V and 6 bases at J, with 11 bases in the middle. The CDR3 loop reads CASSLMGPQPQHF. CDR3 in DNA: TGTGCCAGTAGTTTGATGGGACCTCAGCCCCAGCATTTT.

The chain carries TRBV30 and TRBJ2-2, with D unresolved. This CDR3 has 14 residues. Deletions cut 2 bases from V and 5 bases from J, with 12 bases between. Germline V gene sequence: CDR1 GTSNPN, CDR2 SVGIG (reference sequence). The CDR3 here is CAWSHKAPTGELFF. The CDR3 DNA follows: TGTGCCTGGAGTCATAAGGCACCGACCGGGGAGCTGTTTTTT.

This clone was recorded only once. The chain carries TRBV7-3 and TRBJ2-3, with D perhaps TRBD1 (6 bases). V lost 6 bases and J lost 5, with 12 bases in between. CDR1 and CDR2 from the germline V gene are SGHTA and FQGTGA. The CDR3 is made up of 13 amino acids. The DNA for the CDR3 is TGTGCCAGCAGTGAAGCCAGGGGAGATACGCAGTATTTT. It yields the protein CASSEARGDTQYF.

The chain recombines TRBV19 with TRBJ1-5, with D possibly matching TRBD1 (6 bases). The germline V and J ends were trimmed by 6 bases and 7 bases, with 19 bases remaining between them. This CDR3 is built from 15 residues. Germline values: CDR1 LNHDA, CDR2 SQIVND (reference sequence). CDR3 sequence (DNA): TGTGCCAGTAGCACGTCGACAGGCACCTGGCAGCCCCAGCATTTT. Translation: CASSTSTGTWQPQHF.

This clone turned up a few times. The genes are TRBV19 and TRBJ1-5; TRBD1 agrees at 7 bases. Trimming at V came to 9 bases and at J to 5 bases, leaving 7 bases not matched to a gene. Germline assignment: CDR1 LNHDA and CDR2 SQIVND (reference sequence). The CDR3 spans 13 residues. CDR3 loop: CASGTALYQPQHF. CDR3 in DNA: TGTGCCAGCGGGACAGCCCTCTATCAGCCCCAGCATTTT.